The TCR beta chain described here comes from a study of OX40 agonist ivuxolimab in advanced cancers. V shed 4 bases and J shed 0 bases, with 9 bases lying between them. The CDR3 contains 14 residues. The germline V gene encodes CDR1 MDHEN and CDR2 SYDVKM. Profiling relied on immunoSEQ multiplex PCR, and the TCRdb table lists in-frame clones only, not all of them. The sample shows some 91,000 clones, about 89% of them seen only once. The material was CD4+ or CD8+ T cells sorted from blood, obtained in a trial of the OX40 agonist ivuxolimab. This chain connects TRBV28 to TRBJ1-2; D not certain. The receptor was isolated from an adult with an advanced solid tumor such as melanoma, head and neck, liver or kidney cancer. The CDR3 spells CASSSPPANYGYTF. CDR3 nucleotides: TGTGCCAGCAGTTCCCCGCCCGCTAACTATGGCTACACCTTC.